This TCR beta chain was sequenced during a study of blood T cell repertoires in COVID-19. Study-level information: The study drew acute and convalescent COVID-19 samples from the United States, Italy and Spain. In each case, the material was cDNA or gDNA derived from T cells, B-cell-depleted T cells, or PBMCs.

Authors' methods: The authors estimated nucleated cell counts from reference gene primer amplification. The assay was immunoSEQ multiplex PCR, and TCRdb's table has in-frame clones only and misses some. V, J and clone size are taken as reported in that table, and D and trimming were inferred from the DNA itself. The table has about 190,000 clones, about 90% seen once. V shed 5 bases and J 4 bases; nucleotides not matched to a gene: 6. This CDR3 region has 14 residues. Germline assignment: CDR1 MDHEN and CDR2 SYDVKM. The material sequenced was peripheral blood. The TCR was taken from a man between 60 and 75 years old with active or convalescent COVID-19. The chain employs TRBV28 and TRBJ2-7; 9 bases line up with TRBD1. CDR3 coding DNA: TGTGCCAGCAGTATCCCGGGACAGGGTTACGAGCAGTACTTC. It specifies CASSIPGQGYEQYF.